Given below is one TCR beta chain in context. Its cognate antigen is unknown. TCRdb called the 5' RACE reads again in MiXCR, with one record for every CDR3 protein. The profile shows approximately 30,000 distinct CDR3 sequences, roughly a quarter of them singletons. The study, taken as a whole, reports: In terms of TCR gene usage, tumor memory CD4+ T cells clustered together with blood and lymph node memory CD4+ cells, as well as with lymph node naive CD4+ cells.

V dropped 7 bases and J dropped 9; count of bases not matched to a gene: 6. This CDR3 contains 12 residues. Germline CDR1 is MNHNS and CDR2 is SASEGT. The chain links TRBV6-1 to TRBJ2-1, with 7 bases fitting TRBD1. The clonotype originates from a female donor with breast cancer. The source material was memory CD4+ T cells sorted from blood. The subset: memory CD4+ T cells, CD4+CD45RO+CD25-. In DNA, the CDR3 is TGTGCCAGCATCACAGGGGATGCTGAGCAGTTCTTC. Its translation is CASITGDAEQFF.